This T cell receptor beta chain was captured in a study of T cells in tumors after PD-1 blockade. Study-wide background: Treatment was either pembrolizumab 200 mg every 3 weeks or cemiplimab 350 mg every 2 weeks. Some patients also took daily vismodegib 150 mg during anti-PD-1 treatment.

The germline gives CDR1 SGHTA, CDR2 FQGNSA. The V and J ends lost 1 base and 9 bases, in that order; junction bases with no gene match: 8. The length of the CDR3 is 15 residues. Sequenced by immunoSEQ multiplex PCR; TCRdb stores in-frame clones only, minus some. Among more than 11,000 clones, roughly 82% were seen once, and the ten largest hold just under 25%. The chain couples TRBV7-2 to TRBJ2-1; 8 bases map to TRBD1. The clonotype originates from a human donor with basal cell carcinoma. The input for sequencing was PBMCs, taken after anti-PD-1 treatment. The CDR3 is CASSLGRGPRGEQFF. The CDR3 DNA reads as TGTGCCAGCAGCTTAGGCAGGGGGCCAAGGGGTGAGCAGTTCTTC.